Shown below are 5 T cell receptor beta chains from a single sample sequenced in a study of T cell responses to AZD1222 COVID-19 vaccine. Measured with immunoSEQ multiplex PCR; TCRdb has only the in-frame clones, and not every one. The sample lists more than 110,000 clones, about nine tenths occurring once. The specimen comprised peripheral blood, sampled on day 0 of AZD1222 vaccination. Receptor source: an adult in good health.

This chain connects TRBV2 to TRBJ1-5; the match to TRBD1 covers 7 bases. CDR1 and CDR2 (germline): SNHLY, FYNNEI. The J segment lost 0 bases and the V segment lost 7 bases, leaving 9 bases of the junction unmatched. This CDR3 has 16 amino acids. The CDR3, as DNA: TGTGCCAGCACTGACGTACAGGGGTATAGCAATCAGCCCCAGCATTTT. It specifies CASTDVQGYSNQPQHF.

The V gene is TRBV7-9, the J gene TRBJ1-5; D call uncertain. Germline V gene lookup returns CDR1 SEHNR and CDR2 FQNEAQ (reference sequence). This CDR3 has 18 amino acids. Trimming stripped 5 bases from V and 2 bases from J, with 22 bases between. As DNA, the CDR3 is TGTGCCAGCAGCCGAGCTACCAGTCCCACGGGAGGCAATCAGCCCCAGCATTTT. It is translated as CASSRATSPTGGNQPQHF.

This chain uses TRBV5-1 with TRBJ2-3; no clear D gene. This CDR3 region has 15 residues. CDR1 and CDR2 (germline): SGHRS, YFSETQ. V was cut by 0 bases and J by 2 bases, with 10 bases left in between. The CDR3 nucleotides are TGCGCCAGCAGCTTGGGAGGAGAGCCCACAGATACGCAGTATTTT. Its protein is CASSLGGEPTDTQYF.

The genes are TRBV7-9 and TRBJ2-2; possible D gene TRBD1, 6 bases. Trimming removed 6 bases at V and 0 bases at J, with 11 bases between. The CDR3 sequence is 15 residues long. Looked up from germline, CDR1 is SEHNR and CDR2 is FQNEAQ (reference sequence). This CDR3 is CASSSGATNTGELFF. The CDR3 DNA is TGTGCCAGCAGTTCAGGGGCCACGAACACCGGGGAGCTGTTTTTT.

The V call is TRBV21-1, the J call TRBJ2-5; TRBD2, the D gene given by the table, was not confirmed from the DNA. TRBV21-1 is tagged as a pseudogene. This CDR3 spans 18 amino acids. CDR3 amino acids: CASSKPKPASGGQETQYF. The CDR3 DNA follows: TGTGCCAGCAGCAAACCTAAACCGGCTAGCGGGGGGCAAGAGACCCAGTACTTC.